This T cell receptor (beta chain) was sequenced during a study of STAT5B mutations in CD4+ large granular lymphocyte leukemia. Study-wide findings and caveats: Data were not HLA-matched across samples. Patient CD4-sorted repertoires looked more clonal than healthy CD4+ repertoires, even without putative leukemic clones. 8/27 top patient clones versus 2/35 control clones were TRBV06-family.

The CDR3 extends over 14 amino acids. Trimming cost V 7 bases and J 8 bases, with 18 bases left between them. In germline, CDR1 is MNHGY, CDR2 SVAAGI. Bead-separated CD4+, CD4+CD8+, CD57+ or CD56+ fractions, or PBMC, were used. Sequencing used immunoSEQ multiplex PCR; TCRdb keeps in-frame clones, though not all of them. The sample includes approximately 2,700 clones, 79% of them seen just once. This clone has only one observation. Antigen specificity is unknown. This chain uses TRBV6-9 with TRBJ2-1; D is perhaps TRBD1 (5 bases). Sequencing used PBMCs. This receptor was taken from a woman aged 65 to 85 with CD4+ T-cell large granular lymphocyte leukemia. As DNA, the CDR3 is TGTGCCAGCATAAGGGGTATAGGAAAATATGAGCAGTTCTTC. It codes for CASIRGIGKYEQFF.